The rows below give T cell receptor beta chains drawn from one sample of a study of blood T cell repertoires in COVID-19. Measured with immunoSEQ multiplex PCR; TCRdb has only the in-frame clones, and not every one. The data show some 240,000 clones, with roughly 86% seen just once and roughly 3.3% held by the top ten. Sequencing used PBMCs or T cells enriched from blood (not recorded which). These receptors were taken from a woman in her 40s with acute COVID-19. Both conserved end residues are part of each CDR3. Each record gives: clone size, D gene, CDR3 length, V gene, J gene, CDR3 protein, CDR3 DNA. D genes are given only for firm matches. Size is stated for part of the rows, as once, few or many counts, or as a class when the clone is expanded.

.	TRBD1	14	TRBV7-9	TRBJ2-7	CASSAGTGSYEQYF	TGTGCCAGCAGCGCAGGGACAGGGTCCTACGAGCAGTACTTC
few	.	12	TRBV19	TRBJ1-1	CASTGYGTEAFF	TGTGCCAGTACAGGGTACGGCACTGAAGCTTTCTTT
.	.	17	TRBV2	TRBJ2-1	CASRGPLVSGSYNEQFF	TGTGCCAGCAGGGGGCCGCTAGTTAGCGGCTCCTACAATGAGCAGTTCTTC
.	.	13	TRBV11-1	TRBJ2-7	CASSLAAGYEQYF	TGTGCCAGCAGCTTAGCAGCGGGCTACGAGCAGTACTTC
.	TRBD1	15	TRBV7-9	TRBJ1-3	CASSLSQGAANTIYF	TGTGCCAGCAGCTTAAGCCAGGGGGCAGCGAACACCATATATTTT
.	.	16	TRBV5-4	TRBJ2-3	CASSRPGETSTDTQYF	TGTGCCAGCAGCCGACCGGGGGAGACGAGCACAGATACGCAGTATTTT
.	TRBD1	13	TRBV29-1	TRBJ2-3	CSADRGLTDTQYF	TGCAGCGCCGACAGGGGCCTCACAGATACGCAGTATTTT
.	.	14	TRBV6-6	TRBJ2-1	CASRDRDFRNEQFF	TGTGCCAGCAGAGACAGGGACTTTAGGAATGAGCAGTTCTTC
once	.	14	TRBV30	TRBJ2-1	CAWSIVGGTGEQFF	TGTGCCTGGTCGATTGTCGGGGGAACAGGTGAGCAGTTCTTC
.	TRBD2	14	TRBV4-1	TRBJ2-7	CASSQVGLAGSLYF	TGCGCCAGCAGCCAAGTAGGACTAGCGGGTTCCTTGTACTTC
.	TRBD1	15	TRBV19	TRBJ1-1	CASSKTGGQFTEAFF	TGTGCCAGTAGTAAAACAGGGGGCCAGTTCACTGAAGCTTTCTTT
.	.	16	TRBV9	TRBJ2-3	CASSVEASRTTDTQYF	TGTGCCAGCAGCGTAGAGGCTAGCAGAACCACAGATACGCAGTATTTT
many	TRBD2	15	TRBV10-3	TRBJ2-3	CAISETSGRSDTQYF	TGTGCCATCAGTGAGACTAGCGGGAGGTCAGATACGCAGTATTTT
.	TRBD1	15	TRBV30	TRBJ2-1	CAWSTGQGSYNEQFF	TGTGCCTGGAGTACCGGACAGGGGTCCTACAATGAGCAGTTCTTC
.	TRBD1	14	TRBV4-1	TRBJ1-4	CASSRGQGEEKLFF	TGCGCCAGCAGCCGGGGACAGGGGGAGGAAAAACTGTTTTTT
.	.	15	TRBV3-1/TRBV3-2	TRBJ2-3	CASSQDVASTDTQYF	TGTGCCAGCAGCCAAGATGTAGCGAGCACAGATACGCAGTATTTT
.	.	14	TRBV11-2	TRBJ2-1	CASHTLPSLDEQFF	TGTGCCAGCCACACTCTTCCTAGTTTGGATGAGCAGTTCTTC
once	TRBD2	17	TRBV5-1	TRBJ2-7	CASSLAVGGRGSYEQYF	TGCGCCAGCAGCTTGGCAGTTGGCGGGAGAGGTTCCTACGAGCAGTACTTC
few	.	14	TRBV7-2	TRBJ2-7	CASSFRSVISEQYF	TGTGCCAGCAGCTTCCGTTCAGTCATCTCCGAGCAGTACTTC
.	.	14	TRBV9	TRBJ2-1	CASSVASLYNEQFF	TGTGCCAGCAGCGTAGCGTCCCTTTACAATGAGCAGTTCTTC
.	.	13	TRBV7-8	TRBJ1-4	CASSYDNGGKLFF	TGTGCCAGCAGCTATGATAACGGCGGAAAACTGTTTTTT
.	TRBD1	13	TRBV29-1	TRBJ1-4	CSAGQGTNEKLFF	TGCAGCGCTGGACAGGGAACTAATGAAAAACTGTTTTTT
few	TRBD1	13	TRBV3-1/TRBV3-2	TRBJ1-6	CASSQDRESPLHF	TGTGCCAGCAGCCAGGACAGGGAATCACCCCTCCACTTT
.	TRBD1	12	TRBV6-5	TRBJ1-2	CAGLQGNYGYTF	TGTGCCGGATTACAGGGGAACTATGGCTACACCTTC
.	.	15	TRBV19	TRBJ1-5	CASSPRQGSNQPQHF	TGTGCCAGTAGTCCCCGGCAGGGCAGCAATCAGCCCCAGCATTTT
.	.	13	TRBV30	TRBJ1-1	CAWRTSGNTEAFF	TGTGCCTGGAGGACCTCAGGGAACACTGAAGCTTTCTTT
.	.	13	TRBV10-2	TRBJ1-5	CASTGHLGEPQHF	TGCGCCAGCACTGGACATCTGGGTGAGCCCCAGCATTTT
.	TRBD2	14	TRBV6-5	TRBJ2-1	CASKAGGPYNEQFF	TGTGCCAGCAAAGCGGGAGGGCCCTACAATGAGCAGTTCTTC
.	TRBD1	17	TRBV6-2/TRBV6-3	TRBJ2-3	CASSTGGRTSGPDTQYF	TGTGCCAGCAGCACAGGGGGGCGCACTTCAGGACCAGATACGCAGTATTTT
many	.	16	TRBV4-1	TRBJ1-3	CASSQVGSGPGNTIYF	TGCGCCAGCAGCCAAGTTGGGAGTGGACCTGGAAACACCATATATTTT
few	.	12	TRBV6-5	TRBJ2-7	CASRAGKNEQYF	TGTGCCAGCAGGGCAGGGAAGAACGAGCAGTACTTC